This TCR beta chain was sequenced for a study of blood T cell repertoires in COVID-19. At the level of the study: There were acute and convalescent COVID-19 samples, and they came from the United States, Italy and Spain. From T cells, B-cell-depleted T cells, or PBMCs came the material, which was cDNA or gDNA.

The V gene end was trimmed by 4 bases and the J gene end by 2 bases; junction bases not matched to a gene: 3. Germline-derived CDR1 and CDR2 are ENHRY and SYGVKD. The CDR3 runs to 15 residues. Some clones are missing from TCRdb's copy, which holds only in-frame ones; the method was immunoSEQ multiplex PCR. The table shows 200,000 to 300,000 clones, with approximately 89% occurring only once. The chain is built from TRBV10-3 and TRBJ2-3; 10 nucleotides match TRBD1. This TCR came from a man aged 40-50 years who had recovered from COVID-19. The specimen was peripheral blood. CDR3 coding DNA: TGTGCCATCAGTGCTGGGACAGGGGACACAGATACGCAGTATTTT. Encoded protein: CAISAGTGDTDTQYF.